This record looks at one T cell receptor beta chain sequence and its context. This CDR3 has 17 residues. CDR1 is LGHNT and CDR2 is FRNRAP in the germline V gene. Trimming left V 6 bases short and J 2 bases short, with 20 bases between. These data belong to a study of cytomegalovirus exposure and HLA in healthy donors. PCR employed 60 Vbeta and 13 Jbeta primers. The table came from immunoSEQ multiplex PCR; TCRdb's copy has only in-frame clones and leaves some out. The sample includes about 240,000 clones, around 84% seen only once; the top ten take 0.2% to 0.25%. Source material: PBMCs. The receptor was isolated from a girl under 10 years old in good health and CMV-seronegative. The chain uses TRBV12-5 and TRBJ2-1, with D possibly matching TRBD1 (6 bases). CDR3: CASGGFTGMYAYNEQFF. The CDR3 coding sequence is TGTGCTAGTGGGGGGTTTACAGGGATGTATGCCTACAATGAGCAGTTCTTC.